The present TCR beta chain was sequenced within a study of T cell responses to AZD1222 COVID-19 vaccine. Study results and limitations: Baseline testing showed seropositivity in only a handful of AZD1222 recipients. Targets within unmutated variant regions were reportedly found for nearly half of spike-specific TCRs.

The CDR3 has 16 residues. The V and J ends lost 0 bases and 4 bases respectively, with 12 bases between them. From germline, CDR1 is LNHNV and CDR2 YYDKDF (reference sequence). Notes on this clone: The antigen is unknown.

The protocol was immunoSEQ multiplex PCR, while the TCRdb copy is restricted to in-frame clones and leaves out a portion. The sample holds 150,000 or so clones. The sequence came from an adult in good health. The chain carries TRBV15 and TRBJ2-2, with no clear D. Material: peripheral blood. The CDR3 DNA follows: TGTGCCACCAGCAGAGATTTCCCAGGCACCACCGGGGAGCTGTTTTTT. Its protein is CATSRDFPGTTGELFF.